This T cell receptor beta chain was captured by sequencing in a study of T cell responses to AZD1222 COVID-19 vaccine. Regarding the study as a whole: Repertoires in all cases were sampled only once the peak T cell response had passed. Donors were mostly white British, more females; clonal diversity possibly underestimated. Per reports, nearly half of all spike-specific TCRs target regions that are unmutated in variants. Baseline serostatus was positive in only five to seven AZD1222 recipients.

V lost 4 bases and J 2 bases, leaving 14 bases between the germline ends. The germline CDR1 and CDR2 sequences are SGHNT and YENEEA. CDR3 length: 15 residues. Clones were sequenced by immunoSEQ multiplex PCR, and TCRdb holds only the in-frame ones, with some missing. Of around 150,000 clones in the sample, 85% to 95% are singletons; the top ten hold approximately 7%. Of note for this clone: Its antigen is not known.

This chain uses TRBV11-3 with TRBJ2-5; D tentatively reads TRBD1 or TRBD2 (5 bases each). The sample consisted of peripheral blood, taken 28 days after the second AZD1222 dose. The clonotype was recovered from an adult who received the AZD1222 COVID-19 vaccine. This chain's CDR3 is CASSSRGAVQETQYF. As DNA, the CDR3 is TGTGCCAGCAGCTCGCGAGGGGCGGTACAAGAGACCCAGTACTTC.